This T cell receptor beta chain was recovered during a study of blood T cell repertoires in COVID-19. On the study more broadly: Samples taken during acute and convalescent COVID-19 were collected in the United States, Italy and Spain. T cells, B-cell-depleted T cells, or PBMCs provided the cDNA or gDNA that served as material.

TCRdb's table, derived via immunoSEQ multiplex PCR, lists solely in-frame clones and lacks some. The sample has approximately 250,000 clones; around 90% are singletons. V was cut by 11 bases and J by 6 bases, with 14 bases left in between. Germline CDR1 SGHDN, CDR2 FVKESK. This CDR3 has 11 residues. The specimen sequenced was peripheral blood. The source is a man aged 25-45 years with COVID-19, enrolled during active disease. The rearrangement uses TRBV14 and TRBJ2-7; D might be TRBD2 (5 bases). This chain's CDR3 is CASAAGSEQYF. CDR3 sequence (DNA): TGTGCCTCGGCGGCGGGCTCCGAGCAGTACTTC.